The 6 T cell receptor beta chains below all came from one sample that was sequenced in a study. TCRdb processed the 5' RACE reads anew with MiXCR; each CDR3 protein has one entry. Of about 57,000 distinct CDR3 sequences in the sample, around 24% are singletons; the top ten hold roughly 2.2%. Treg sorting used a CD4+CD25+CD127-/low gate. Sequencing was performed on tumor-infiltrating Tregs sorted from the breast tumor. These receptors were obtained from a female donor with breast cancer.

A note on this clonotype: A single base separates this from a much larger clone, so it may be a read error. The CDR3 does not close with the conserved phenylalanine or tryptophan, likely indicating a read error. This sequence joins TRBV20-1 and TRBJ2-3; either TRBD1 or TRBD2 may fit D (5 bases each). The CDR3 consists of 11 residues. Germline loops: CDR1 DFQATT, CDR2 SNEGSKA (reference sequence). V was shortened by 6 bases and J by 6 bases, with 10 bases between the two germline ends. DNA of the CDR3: TGCAGTGCCCACCGGGACGATACGCAGTATTCT. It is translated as CSAHRDDTQYS.

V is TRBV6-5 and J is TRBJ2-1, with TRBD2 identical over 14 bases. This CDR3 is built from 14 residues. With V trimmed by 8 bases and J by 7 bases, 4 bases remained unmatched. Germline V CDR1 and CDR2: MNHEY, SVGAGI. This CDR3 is CASCGTSGSNEQFF. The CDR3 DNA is TGTGCCAGCTGTGGGACTAGCGGGAGTAATGAGCAGTTCTTC.

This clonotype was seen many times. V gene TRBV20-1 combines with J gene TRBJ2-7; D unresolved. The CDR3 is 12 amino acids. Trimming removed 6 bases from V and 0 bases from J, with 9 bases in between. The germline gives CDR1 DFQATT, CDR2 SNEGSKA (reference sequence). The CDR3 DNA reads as TGCAGTGCGAGACGTAACTCCTACGAGCAGTACTTC. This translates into CSARRNSYEQYF.

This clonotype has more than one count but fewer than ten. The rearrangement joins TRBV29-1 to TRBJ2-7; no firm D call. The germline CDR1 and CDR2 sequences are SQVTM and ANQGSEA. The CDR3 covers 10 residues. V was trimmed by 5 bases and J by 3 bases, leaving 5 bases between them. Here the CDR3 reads CSVFNYEQYF. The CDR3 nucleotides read TGCAGCGTTTTCAACTACGAGCAGTACTTC.

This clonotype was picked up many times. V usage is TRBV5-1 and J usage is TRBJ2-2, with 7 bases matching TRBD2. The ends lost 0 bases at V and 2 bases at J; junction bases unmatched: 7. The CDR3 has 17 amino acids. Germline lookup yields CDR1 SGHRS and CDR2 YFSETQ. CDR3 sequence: CASSLAPRLANTGELFF. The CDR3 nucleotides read TGCGCCAGCAGCTTGGCCCCGAGACTAGCAAACACCGGGGAGCTGTTTTTT.

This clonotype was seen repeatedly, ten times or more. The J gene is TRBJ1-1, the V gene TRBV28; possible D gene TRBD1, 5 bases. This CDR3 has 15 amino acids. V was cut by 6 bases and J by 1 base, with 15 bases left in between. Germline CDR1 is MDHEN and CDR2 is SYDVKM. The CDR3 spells CASSPGTLRNTEAFF. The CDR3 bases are TGTGCCAGCAGCCCCGGGACTCTGAGGAACACTGAAGCTTTCTTT.